The rows below give T cell receptor beta chains drawn from one sample of a study of T cells after posttransplantation cyclophosphamide. Using immunoSEQ multiplex PCR, the repertoire was profiled, and TCRdb retains in-frame clones only, with some absent. The table has roughly 11,000 clones, 80% to 85% seen once; the top ten hold about 3.5%. Material: PBMCs, obtained 350 to 400 days after allogeneic stem cell transplant with calcineurin inhibitor and methotrexate. The receptors here all came from a male patient in his 30s who received an allogeneic stem cell transplant from an unrelated donor, was CMV-positive, and had acute GVHD only. The T cells may partly be graft donor cells. CDR3s include the opening cysteine and the closing phenylalanine or tryptophan. The D gene is left open where the match is weak. Only some rows state a clone size, as once, few, many or a class for expanded clones.

- | TRBJ2-2 | TRBV4-2 | - | TGTGCCAGCAGCCGCTCAATCGGGCGGGACGGGACCGGGGAGCTGTTTTTT | CASSRSIGRDGTGELFF
- | TRBJ2-7 | TRBV7-2 | - | TGTGCCAGCAGCGTCCGAGAGGGTCTTCTATACAATACCTACGAGCAGTACTTC | CASSVREGLLYNTYEQYF
- | TRBJ1-1 | TRBV5-1 | - | TGCGCCAGCAGGGCAGAGAACACTGAAGCTTTCTTT | CASRAENTEAFF
- | TRBJ2-3 | TRBV5-6 | TRBD1 | TGTGCCAGCAGCTCAGGGGGCGACCCCACAGATACGCAGTATTTT | CASSSGGDPTDTQYF
- | TRBJ1-2 | TRBV6-6 | - | TGTGCCAGCAGCGCAGGGTTATACTACACCTTC | CASSAGLYYTF
- | TRBJ1-5 | TRBV29-1 | - | TGCGGGGCGGGGGGTTTAAGCAATCAGCCCCAGCATTTT | CGAGGLSNQPQHF
- | TRBJ1-2 | TRBV6-5 | TRBD1 | TGTGCCAGCAGAGCCACAGGGGATGGCTACACCTTC | CASRATGDGYTF
few | TRBJ1-2 | TRBV5-5 | - | TGTGCCAGCAGCTTGGTGTCAGGTATAGACTATGGCTACACCTTC | CASSLVSGIDYGYTF
- | TRBJ2-7 | TRBV7-6 | - | TGTGCCAGCAGCTTAGCTTCCCAGGGCCCCTACGAGCAGTACTTC | CASSLASQGPYEQYF
- | TRBJ2-3 | TRBV5-1 | TRBD2 | TGCGCCAGCAGCTTAGCGGGGGCCGGCACAGATACGCAGTATTTT | CASSLAGAGTDTQYF
few | TRBJ1-4 | TRBV2 | - | TGTGCCAGCAGTGAATTTCAGGGTCTTGGCGAAAAACTGTTTTTT | CASSEFQGLGEKLFF
- | TRBJ2-1 | TRBV4-1 | - | TGCGCCAGCAGCCAAGACAGGGAAGGGGTTTTCTTC | CASSQDREGVFF
- | TRBJ2-7 | TRBV7-2 | - | TGTGCCAGCAGCCCCAGGGTAGGGGAGCAGTACTTC | CASSPRVGEQYF
- | TRBJ2-2 | TRBV9 | - | TGTGCCAGCAGCCGAGTCCCTGACACCGGGGAGCTGTTTTTT | CASSRVPDTGELFF
once | TRBJ2-7 | TRBV9 | TRBD2 | TGTGCCAGCAGCGTAGAGAGCGGGAGGGGGTACGAGCAGTACTTC | CASSVESGRGYEQYF
once | TRBJ1-3 | TRBV5-1 | - | TGCGCCAGCAGCTTGGGGGCAACGGGATCTGGAAACACCATATATTTT | CASSLGATGSGNTIYF
- | TRBJ1-4 | TRBV2 | TRBD1 | TGTGCCAGCCGACTCGGGACAGGCCGTGAAAAACTGTTTTTT | CASRLGTGREKLFF
- | TRBJ1-1 | TRBV13 | - | TGTGCCAGCAGCCAAGGTCACAGGGCCATGGCTTTCTTT | CASSQGHRAMAFF
- | TRBJ1-2 | TRBV9 | TRBD1 | TGTGCCAGCAGCGCTTTCCCCGGGACAGCTTTCGGCTACACCTTC | CASSAFPGTAFGYTF
once | TRBJ2-7 | TRBV7-3 | TRBD2 | TGTGCCAGCAGCTTTAGCGGGTCCTCCTACGAGCAGTACTTC | CASSFSGSSYEQYF
- | TRBJ1-4 | TRBV27 | - | TGTGCCAGCAGTTTATATGAAGGGGCTCCTAATGAAAAACTGTTTTTT | CASSLYEGAPNEKLFF
- | TRBJ2-1 | TRBV30 | - | TGTGCCTGGAGTTCGGTTCTAGATTACAATGAGCAGTTCTTC | CAWSSVLDYNEQFF
- | TRBJ1-1 | TRBV30 | - | TGTGCCTGGACTGGACAGCCGAACACTGAAGCTTTCTTT | CAWTGQPNTEAFF
- | TRBJ1-1 | TRBV20-1 | - | TGCAGTGCTAGCGGGGAGGGATTGGCTTTCTTT | CSASGEGLAFF
- | TRBJ2-7 | TRBV6-5 | - | TGTGCCAGCAATCCCCGCGGGTTTTCCCACGAGCAGTACTTC | CASNPRGFSHEQYF
- | TRBJ1-3 | TRBV9 | - | TGTGCCAGCAGCGTAGGCGAGGGGGAGGGCGCGGACACCATATATTTT | CASSVGEGEGADTIYF
- | TRBJ2-3 | TRBV19 | - | TGTGCCAGTAGTTGGGGGCAGAGCAGCACAGATACGCAGTATTTT | CASSWGQSSTDTQYF
- | TRBJ2-1 | TRBV4-1 | TRBD2 | TGCGCCAGCAGCCAAGCCCCGGGACTAGCGGAATACAATGAGCAGTTCTTC | CASSQAPGLAEYNEQFF
- | TRBJ1-4 | TRBV27 | - | TGTGCCAGCAGTCGAGATGGGTTACCGGGAAAACTGTTTTTT | CASSRDGLPGKLFF
- | TRBJ2-7 | TRBV18 | - | TGTGCCAGCTCATCGGGATCAAATGCGGGGCAGTACTTC | CASSSGSNAGQYF
- | TRBJ1-1 | TRBV7-6 | - | TGTGCCAGCAGCTTATTGGGCAGGATGAACACTGAAGCTTTCTTT | CASSLLGRMNTEAFF
- | TRBJ2-1 | TRBV6-5 | - | TGTGCCAGCAGTTACACGGTCGGGTATGAGCAGTTCTTC | CASSYTVGYEQFF
- | TRBJ1-3 | TRBV4-3 | - | TGCGCCAGCAGCCAGATTCAGACAGGAGCCTCTGGAAACACCATATATTTT | CASSQIQTGASGNTIYF
- | TRBJ2-7 | TRBV9 | TRBD2 | TGTGCCAGCAGCGTATCTGGGAGGGGCGGGAGTTCCTACGAGCAGTACTTC | CASSVSGRGGSSYEQYF
- | TRBJ1-2 | TRBV6-5 | - | TGTGCCAGCAGTTTTGGGCCCGCAAAGAATGGCTACACCTTC | CASSFGPAKNGYTF
- | TRBJ1-3 | TRBV2 | TRBD1 | TGTGCCAGCAGTGAATCGGGACAGGGCTTTAGGACCATATATTTT | CASSESGQGFRTIYF
- | TRBJ2-1 | TRBV6-6 | TRBD1 | TGTGCCAGCAGTCCTACAGGGGGCAATGAGCAGTTCTTC | CASSPTGGNEQFF
- | TRBJ2-2 | TRBV9 | TRBD1 | TGTGCCAGCAGCGTGACAGGGGGCGATGGTTTAAACACCGGGGAGCTGTTTTTT | CASSVTGGDGLNTGELFF
- | TRBJ1-2 | TRBV14 | - | TGTGCCAGCAGCCAAGTTCAGGGCTATGGCTACACCTTC | CASSQVQGYGYTF
few | TRBJ1-2 | TRBV7-9 | - | TGTGCCAGCAGCTTAGGTACAGTCAACTATGGCTACACCTTC | CASSLGTVNYGYTF
- | TRBJ2-1 | TRBV18 | TRBD1 | TGTGCCAGCTCACAGGGACAGGGGGCGCAAAATGAGCAGTTCTTC | CASSQGQGAQNEQFF
- | TRBJ1-4 | TRBV19 | - | TGTGCCAGTAGTATAGATAGGACCTGGGGAGGTGAAAAACTGTTTTTT | CASSIDRTWGGEKLFF
once | TRBJ2-7 | TRBV27 | - | TGTGCCAGCAGTTTCTTCGGGACACCCCACGAGCAGTACTTC | CASSFFGTPHEQYF
- | TRBJ2-7 | TRBV16 | TRBD1 | TGTGCCAGCAGCCGAGGGACAGGCCGCACCTACGAGCAGTACTTC | CASSRGTGRTYEQYF
- | TRBJ1-2 | TRBV18 | - | TGTGCCAGCTCACCTGGGGGGACCTCCTACACCTTC | CASSPGGTSYTF
- | TRBJ2-3 | TRBV29-1 | - | TGCAGCGTTATGGGGGACACTAGGAGTACGCAGTATTTT | CSVMGDTRSTQYF
- | TRBJ2-5 | TRBV10-3 | TRBD2 | TGTGCCACCGAAGGGGAGGGCCTCGGGACCCAGTACTTC | CATEGEGLGTQYF
- | TRBJ2-5 | TRBV30 | - | TGTGCCTGGAGTGGGCAGCGGAGTTACCAAGAGACCCAGTACTTC | CAWSGQRSYQETQYF
- | TRBJ2-5 | TRBV7-9 | TRBD1 | TGTGCCAGCAGCCACCCGGACAGGGAAGAGACCCAGTACTTC | CASSHPDREETQYF
- | TRBJ2-7 | TRBV6-5 | TRBD1 | TGTGCCAGCAGTTCCCCGGGACAGGGAGCCTACGAGCAGTACTTC | CASSSPGQGAYEQYF
- | TRBJ2-3 | TRBV6-5 | - | TGTGCCAGCAGCTACGGGAGTGGACCGATCGAGCAGTATTTT | CASSYGSGPIEQYF
- | TRBJ2-3 | TRBV5-1 | - | TGCGCCAGCAACCTAAGTGGACAAGGCACAGATACGCAGTATTTT | CASNLSGQGTDTQYF
- | TRBJ2-5 | TRBV7-2 | - | TGTGCCAGCAGCCTCGGGAAACGGGAGACCCAGTACTTC | CASSLGKRETQYF
- | TRBJ2-1 | TRBV19 | - | TGTGCCAGTACCTTTGCCTCCCGGGAGTACAATGAGCAGTTCTTC | CASTFASREYNEQFF
- | TRBJ1-2 | TRBV29-1 | TRBD1 | TGCAGCGTTGTCCGGGACAGCACTAACTATGGCTACACCTTC | CSVVRDSTNYGYTF